The sequence of this T cell receptor (beta chain) was determined in a study of T cell repertoires in cytomegalovirus infection. Per germline, CDR1 MNHEY and CDR2 SMNVEV (reference sequence). CDR3 length equals 14 residues. The ends were cut back, 2 bases at V and 2 bases at J, with 9 bases in the middle. TCRdb reprocessed the reads with MiXCR, giving one entry per CDR3 protein. Of roughly 700,000 distinct CDR3 sequences in the sample, around 30% are singletons; the top ten hold 18%. This clonotype was seen ten or more times. Its specificity is unknown. The sequence was collected from a human donor in good health (CMV status not recorded). Some clones in this sample may be carry-over from other donors' samples. The chain employs TRBV27 and TRBJ1-2; D is unclear. Sample: cultured PBMCs, taken from culture after CMV antigen stimulation. For the CDR3, the DNA is TGTGCCAGCAGTTTACAAGGAGCGAACTATGGCTACACCTTC. This codes for CASSLQGANYGYTF.